A selection of T cell receptor beta chains follows, all from one sample in a study of blood T cells in healthy people across ages. MiXCR, run by TCRdb on the 5' RACE reads, gives a single entry per CDR3 protein. The sample lists 800,000 to 1,300,000 distinct CDR3 sequences, roughly 24% occurring once. This sample was also put to use in a study of T cells of mothers and their children.

Sequencing was done on a sample of blood. These receptors originate from a girl aged 2-10 years in good health. CDR3s include the opening cysteine and the closing phenylalanine or tryptophan. Each record gives: D gene, V gene, J gene, clone size, CDR3 DNA, CDR3 protein. A D gene is named only where the DNA matches it firmly. Rows may omit the clone size; those that give it use once, few, many or a size class.

>TRBD1|TRBV6-2/TRBV6-3|TRBJ2-5|-
TGTGCCAGCAGTCCGCTCGAGACAGGGGTGGAAGAGACCCAGTACTTC
CASSPLETGVEETQYF
>-|TRBV4-3|TRBJ2-7|-
TGCGCCAGCCTCAACCCGGGGCCACCCGGGTACGAGCAGTACTTC
CASLNPGPPGYEQYF
>-|TRBV9|TRBJ2-7|-
TGTGCCAGCAGCGTAGCTACTGGGGGAGCCTACGAGCAGTACTTC
CASSVATGGAYEQYF
>TRBD2|TRBV6-1|TRBJ2-3|few
TGTGCCAGCAGTCCCGTTTATTTGGGGACTAGCGGGAGTGCAGATACGCAGTATTTT
CASSPVYLGTSGSADTQYF
>-|TRBV10-3|TRBJ2-7|-
TGTGCCATCAGTGCAACGGACATCTCCTACGAGCAGTACTTC
CAISATDISYEQYF
>TRBD2|TRBV20-1|TRBJ2-1|-
TGCAGTGCTCCTAGACTAGCGGCAACGGGTGAGCAGTTCTTC
CSAPRLAATGEQFF
>-|TRBV24-1|TRBJ2-2|-
TGTGCCACCCGGCGGGAAGATACCGGGGAGCTGTTTTTT
CATRREDTGELFF
>-|TRBV4-1|TRBJ2-1|-
TGCGCCAGCAGGGGACCCCACAATGAGCAGTTCTTC
CASRGPHNEQFF
>-|TRBV5-1|TRBJ2-1|-
TGCGCCAGCAGCTTGGATGGACTTGCCGATGAGCAGTTCTTC
CASSLDGLADEQFF
>TRBD1|TRBV7-2|TRBJ1-4|-
TGTGCCAGCAGCCCACTGACAGGGAGAGAAAAACTGTTTTTT
CASSPLTGREKLFF
>-|TRBV28|TRBJ2-7|few
TGTGCCTCCGTGCCCGACCAGCTGGGCGACGAGCAGTACTTC
CASVPDQLGDEQYF
>-|TRBV4-3|TRBJ1-4|-
TGCGCCAGCAGCCAATCGGGGGGAACTAATGAAAAACTGTTTTTT
CASSQSGGTNEKLFF
>-|TRBV12-3/TRBV12-4|TRBJ2-5|-
TGTGCCAGCAGTCTCGTGGGGGCCCCTAAGACCCAGTACTTC
CASSLVGAPKTQYF
>TRBD2|TRBV27|TRBJ2-7|few
TGTGCCAGCAGTTTACTAGCGGGGAAAACCTACGAGCAGTACTTC
CASSLLAGKTYEQYF
>TRBD2|TRBV10-3|TRBJ2-5|-
TGTGCCATCAGTGGTCGTCGGCTAGCGGGAGTCAGGGAGACCCAGTACTTC
CAISGRRLAGVRETQYF
>-|TRBV6-5|TRBJ2-5|few
TGTGCCAGCAGCGACGGAGGGGGTCTCCAAGAGACCCAGTACTTC
CASSDGGGLQETQYF
>-|TRBV9|TRBJ1-2|once
TGTGCCAGCAGACCAAGCGGAACAGACTATGGCTACACCTTC
CASRPSGTDYGYTF
>-|TRBV7-3|TRBJ2-7|-
TGTGCCAGCAGCTTATTCCTCACGGTAGACGGGGCCTACGAGCAGTACTTC
CASSLFLTVDGAYEQYF
>-|TRBV11-2|TRBJ2-2|few
TGTGCCAGCAGCGATCGACAGGCGGCGAACACCGGGGAGCTGTTTTTT
CASSDRQAANTGELFF
>-|TRBV4-2|TRBJ1-1|-
TGTGCCAGCAGCCAAGATTTTAACGGCGTATTGAACACTGAAGCTTTCTTT
CASSQDFNGVLNTEAFF
>-|TRBV19|TRBJ2-5|-
TGTGCCAGTAGTACTGGGGCCGGGTCTGGGGAGACCCAGTACTTC
CASSTGAGSGETQYF
>TRBD1|TRBV10-3|TRBJ2-6|-
TGTGCCATCGGGACAGGGACCCTCCCTGGGGCCAACGTCCTGACTTTC
CAIGTGTLPGANVLTF
>-|TRBV20-1|TRBJ1-1|few
TGCAGTGCGCCGGCGATATTTAAGAACAGGGTCGGCGCTGAAGCTTTCTTT
CSAPAIFKNRVGAEAFF
>-|TRBV20-1|TRBJ2-3|few
TGCAGTGCTATACGGGGCTCCACAGATACGCAGTATTTT
CSAIRGSTDTQYF
>-|TRBV25-1|TRBJ1-2|few
TGTGCCAGCGGGGCCACCTATGGCTACACCTTC
CASGATYGYTF
>-|TRBV28|TRBJ1-4|-
TGTGCCAGCAGTTCGACGGGGTCGGAGGAAAAACTGTTTTTT
CASSSTGSEEKLFF
>-|TRBV12-5|TRBJ2-1|few
TGTGCTAGTGGTTTGGACCCCCGGGGGCAGTTCTTC
CASGLDPRGQFF
>TRBD2|TRBV6-1|TRBJ2-7|-
TGTGCCAGCAGTGAATGGACTAGCGCAACCTACGAGCAGTACTTC
CASSEWTSATYEQYF
>-|TRBV7-9|TRBJ2-5|-
TGTGCCAGCAGCTTAATCGGGGGCGGTCCGGAGACCCAGTACTTC
CASSLIGGGPETQYF
>-|TRBV20-1|TRBJ1-4|-
TGCAGTTCTAGTGTGGCAGGGCTGACTAATGAAAAACTGTTTTTT
CSSSVAGLTNEKLFF
>-|TRBV12-3/TRBV12-4|TRBJ2-7|-
TGTGCCAGCAGTTTAGAGGCGGATCACTACGAGCAGTACTTC
CASSLEADHYEQYF
>TRBD2|TRBV28|TRBJ2-1|-
TGTGCCAGCAGGGCAGGCGGGGGGAGATACAATGAGCAGTTCTTC
CASRAGGGRYNEQFF
>-|TRBV11-2|TRBJ2-5|few
TGTGCCAGCAGCTTAGGGCCCCTAAATCAAGAGACCCAGTACTTC
CASSLGPLNQETQYF
>TRBD1|TRBV28|TRBJ2-5|many
TGTGCCAGCAAAAAACAGGGGGCTGGAGAGACCCAGTACTTC
CASKKQGAGETQYF
>TRBD1|TRBV10-3|TRBJ1-1|few
TGTGCCATCAGTGATCTTGGACAGGGGGCAGGAGCTTTCTTT
CAISDLGQGAGAFF
>-|TRBV7-2|TRBJ2-7|-
TGTGCCAGCAGCTACGGGACATCCCCAGGCGAGCAGTACTTC
CASSYGTSPGEQYF
>-|TRBV11-2|TRBJ2-7|-
TGTGCCAGCAGCCCCTCGGACTTTACCGAGCAGTACTTC
CASSPSDFTEQYF
>-|TRBV2|TRBJ2-7|few
TGTGCCAGCATCCAAGGGCCATCCTACGAGCAGTACTTC
CASIQGPSYEQYF
>-|TRBV11-2|TRBJ1-1|few
TGTGCCAGCAGCTTGAACGAGAACACTGAAGCTTTCTTT
CASSLNENTEAFF
>-|TRBV6-6|TRBJ2-1|-
TGTGCCAGCAGACCCGGACAGAGCTTGTACAATGAGCAGTTCTTC
CASRPGQSLYNEQFF
>TRBD1|TRBV4-2|TRBJ2-3|-
TGTGCCAGCAGTGAGATTTGGACAGGAGCCACAGATACGCAGTATTTT
CASSEIWTGATDTQYF
>TRBD2|TRBV20-1|TRBJ2-2|-
TGCAGTGCTCCGCGGGAGGGCGACACCGGGGAGCTGTTTTTT
CSAPREGDTGELFF
>-|TRBV7-9|TRBJ2-2|few
TGTGCCAGCAGCGTCGGACGGGGGATCCAGTTTTTGGAGCTGTTTTTT
CASSVGRGIQFLELFF
>TRBD2|TRBV24-1|TRBJ2-5|-
TGTGCCACCAGTGAACGGACTAGCGGGTCTTGGGAGACCCAGTACTTC
CATSERTSGSWETQYF
>TRBD2|TRBV19|TRBJ2-7|few
TGTGCCAGTAGTTCGGGACTAGCGCACTACGAGCAGTACTTC
CASSSGLAHYEQYF